One and the same sample provided the 25 T cell receptor beta chains below, sequenced in a study of shared clonotypes between healthy human individuals. Only in-frame clones appear in the TCRdb table, and some are missing; sequencing was by immunoSEQ multiplex PCR. This sample yields a few hundred thousand clones, of which 65% are seen a single time; roughly 10% belongs to the top ten. Sequenced input: memory CD4+ T cells sorted from blood. Subset here: CD45RA-negative fraction. Source of these receptors: a young man in good health.

The CDR3 is CAWRNRDGYTF. The CDR3 nucleotides read TGTGCCTGGAGGAACAGGGATGGCTACACCTTC. The chain employs TRBV30 and TRBJ1-2; tentative D call: TRBD1 (6 bases). Trimming pared 3 bases from V and 6 bases from J, leaving 8 bases between. Germline CDR1 is GTSNPN and CDR2 is SVGIG (reference sequence). The CDR3 spans 11 residues.

The chain carries TRBV19 and TRBJ2-5; D tentatively reads TRBD1 or TRBD2 (5 bases each). Germline CDR1 and CDR2: LNHDA and SQIVND (reference sequence). Trimming stripped 5 bases from V and 7 bases from J, with 14 bases between. The length of the CDR3 is 13 residues. The CDR3 here is CASSERDARTQYF. DNA of the CDR3: TGTGCCAGTAGTGAACGGGACGCAAGGACCCAGTACTTC.

This chain joins TRBV4-3 and TRBJ1-5; a possible D gene is TRBD1 (5 bases). The germline V gene has CDR1 LGHNA and CDR2 YSLEER. The length of the CDR3 is 15 residues. Trimming shortened V by 2 bases and J by 1 base, and 9 bases separated the two germline ends. The CDR3: CASSQSGLSNQPQHF. The CDR3 coding sequence is TGCGCCAGCAGCCAATCGGGGCTGAGCAATCAGCCCCAGCATTTT.

This clone was counted a few times. The chain carries TRBV15 and TRBJ1-4; tentatively, D is TRBD1 (6 bases). Germline lookup yields CDR1 LNHNV and CDR2 YYDKDF (reference sequence). The CDR3 is made up of 15 amino acids. Trimming shortened V by 1 base and J by 5 bases, and 11 bases separated the two germline ends. CDR3 sequence reads: CATSRAVQGNEKLFF. The CDR3 DNA is TGTGCCACCAGCAGAGCGGTACAGGGAAATGAAAAACTGTTTTTT.

V gene TRBV9 combines with J gene TRBJ2-3; 8 bases line up with TRBD2. This CDR3 region has 15 residues. Per germline, CDR1 SGDLS and CDR2 YYNGEE. V gave up 3 bases and J gave up 4 bases; unmatched junction bases: 7. In nucleotides, the CDR3 is TGTGCCAGCAGCGCGAGCGGGAGTGGGGCAGATACGCAGTATTTT. As protein: CASSASGSGADTQYF.

CDR3 loop: CASTSAGPNTEAFF. Written as DNA, the CDR3 is TGTGCCAGCACCTCCGCAGGGCCAAACACTGAAGCTTTCTTT. The chain carries TRBV7-8 and TRBJ1-1; TRBD1 is a possible D gene (5 bases). V shed 7 bases and J shed 2 bases, with 14 bases lying between them. This CDR3 comprises 14 residues. Looked up from germline, CDR1 is SGHVS and CDR2 is FQNEAQ. Combining the CDR3 with reference TRBV7-8 and TRBJ1-1 gives the whole variable domain GAGVSQSPRYKVAKRGQDVALRCDPISGHVSLFWYQQALGQGPEFLTYFQNEAQLDKSGLPSDRFFAERPEGSVSTLKIQRTQQEDSAVYLCASTSAGPNTEAFFGQGTRLTVV.

V gene TRBV10-2 combines with J gene TRBJ2-7; D could derive from TRBD1 or TRBD2 (5 bases each). Trimming removed 9 bases at V and 2 bases at J, with 11 bases between. Germline CDR1 is WSHSY and CDR2 is SAAADI. The CDR3 extends over 12 amino acids. Here the CDR3 reads CASGDPPYEQYF. CDR3 nucleotides: TGCGCCAGTGGGGACCCTCCCTACGAGCAGTACTTC.

This clone was observed a single time. The rearrangement uses TRBV6-5 and TRBJ2-7; 8 nucleotides agree with TRBD2. This CDR3 spans 16 amino acids. Losses at the gene ends were 0 bases for V and 4 bases for J; bases not matched to a gene: 8. Germline values: CDR1 MNHEY, CDR2 SVGAGI. The CDR3, as DNA: TGTGCCAGCAGTTACTCAGGTTGGAGCGGGGGATACGAGCAGTACTTC. Residues: CASSYSGWSGGYEQYF.

This clone was seen only a few times. CDR3 sequence: CASSQDPSGRGYEQYF. Written as DNA, the CDR3 is TGCGCCAGCAGCCAAGATCCTAGCGGGAGAGGCTACGAGCAGTACTTC. The chain has TRBV4-3 and TRBJ2-7, with 10 bases aligning to TRBD2. The germline V gene encodes CDR1 LGHNA and CDR2 YSLEER. CDR3 length: 16 residues. The J segment lost 3 bases and the V segment lost 0 bases, leaving 5 bases of the junction unmatched.

CDR3 region: CASSLVGGQAAFF. CDR3 bases: TGTGCCAGCAGCTTAGTTGGGGGGCAGGCAGCTTTCTTT. This chain joins TRBV7-2 and TRBJ1-1; TRBD1 might be the D (6 bases). Trimming shortened V by 1 base and J by 10 bases, and 13 bases separated the two germline ends. Germline CDR1 SGHTA, CDR2 FQGNSA. The CDR3 has 13 amino acids. The complete variable domain, with remaining parts taken from reference TRBV7-2 and TRBJ1-1, reads GAGVSQSPSNKVTEKGKDVELRCDPISGHTALYWYRQSLGQGLEFLIYFQGNSAPDKSGLPSDRFSAERTGGSVSTLTIQRTQQEDSAVYLCASSLVGGQAAFFGQGTRLTVV.

As regards this clone: Distinct nucleotide sequences in the sample also encode this CDR3. This chain links TRBV28 with TRBJ2-7, with D perhaps TRBD1 or TRBD2 (5 bases each). V shed 2 bases and J shed 3 bases, with 5 bases lying between them. Germline CDR1 and CDR2: MDHEN and SYDVKM. The CDR3 spans 12 residues. DNA of the CDR3: TGTGCCAGCAGTTTAGGGGGCTACGAGCAGTACTTC. Its translation: CASSLGGYEQYF.

The chain joins TRBV4-3 to TRBJ1-2; perhaps TRBD1 as D (5 bases). The CDR3 is 13 amino acids. The germline V and J ends were trimmed by 0 bases and 6 bases, with 8 bases remaining between them. Germline V CDR1 and CDR2: LGHNA, YSLEER. The CDR3 DNA reads TGCGCCAGCAGCCAAGATCGGGGGGATGGCTACACCTTC. It specifies CASSQDRGDGYTF.

The chain joins TRBV30 to TRBJ2-2; tentative D call: TRBD2 (6 bases). Trimming shortened V by 0 bases and J by 6 bases, and 11 bases separated the two germline ends. Germline loops: CDR1 GTSNPN, CDR2 SVGIG (reference sequence). The CDR3 is made up of 14 amino acids. The CDR3 DNA follows: TGTGCCTGGAGTGTAACTAGCAGGTCCGGGGAGCTGTTTTTT. Protein product: CAWSVTSRSGELFF.

This clone was recorded once. J is TRBJ2-1 and V is TRBV7-2; TRBD2 matches at 12 bases. This CDR3 has 15 residues. Germline V gives CDR1 SGHTA, CDR2 FQGNSA. The junction had 2 bases not matched to a gene; V was cut back by 2 bases and J by 6 bases. CDR3 sequence (DNA): TGTGCCAGCAGCTTATCTAGCGGGAGGGGCAATGAGCAGTTCTTC. It yields the protein CASSLSSGRGNEQFF. Drawing the rest from reference TRBV7-2 and TRBJ2-1, the complete variable domain is GAGVSQSPSNKVTEKGKDVELRCDPISGHTALYWYRQSLGQGLEFLIYFQGNSAPDKSGLPSDRFSAERTGGSVSTLTIQRTQQEDSAVYLCASSLSSGRGNEQFFGPGTRLTVL.

This clone was seen a few times. The V gene is TRBV2, the J gene TRBJ2-1; 14 bases agree with TRBD2. This CDR3 spans 16 amino acids. Germline CDR1 is SNHLY and CDR2 is FYNNEI. With V trimmed by 3 bases and J by 7 bases, 5 bases remained unmatched. Here the CDR3 DNA reads TGTGCCAGCAGTGATAAAGGGACTAGCGGGAGTAATGAGCAGTTCTTC. Translated: CASSDKGTSGSNEQFF.

V gene TRBV7-8 combines with J gene TRBJ2-1; perhaps TRBD2 as D (6 bases). There are 15 residues in the CDR3. Germline V gene sequence: CDR1 SGHVS, CDR2 FQNEAQ. The germline V and J ends were trimmed by 2 bases and 0 bases, with 8 bases remaining between them. DNA for the CDR3: TGTGCCAGCAGCTTACGCGGGGCCTCCTACAATGAGCAGTTCTTC. Its translation: CASSLRGASYNEQFF.

This clone has just a few counts. The rearrangement joins TRBV2 to TRBJ2-6; tentative D call: TRBD2 (6 bases). V lost 2 bases, J lost 0 bases, and 17 bases lay in between. Germline-derived CDR1 and CDR2 are SNHLY and FYNNEI. The CDR3 length is 19 residues. The CDR3 nucleotides are TGTGCCAGCAGTGAACGCCCACTAGCCGGGGACTCTGGGGCCAACGTCCTGACTTTC. It codes for CASSERPLAGDSGANVLTF.

The chain combines TRBV7-2 with TRBJ1-2; the D gene is possibly TRBD1 (6 bases). Germline lookup yields CDR1 SGHTA and CDR2 FQGNSA. V lost 7 bases and J lost 0, with 18 bases in between. CDR3 length: 16 residues. The CDR3 DNA reads as TGTGCCAGCACCCCGCTCCCAGGGGTAGCTAACTATGGCTACACCTTC. Translated: CASTPLPGVANYGYTF.

The chain carries TRBV7-3 and TRBJ2-5; D uncertain. This CDR3 is 12 amino acids long. With 5 bases removed from V and 8 bases from J, the gap between germline ends came to 12 bases. Germline loops: CDR1 SGHTA, CDR2 FQGTGA. CDR3 region: CASSDRSNTQYF. The CDR3 nucleotides are TGTGCCAGCAGCGACCGCTCCAACACCCAGTACTTC.

The chain recombines TRBV18 with TRBJ1-1; D gene unclear. V lost 3 bases to trimming and J lost 4 bases, with 12 bases between them. The CDR3 totals 14 residues. In germline, CDR1 is KGHSH, CDR2 LQKENI. This chain's CDR3 is CASSPDSGSTEAFF. The DNA for the CDR3 is TGTGCCAGCTCACCTGATAGTGGTTCCACTGAAGCTTTCTTT.

The chain carries TRBV11-3 and TRBJ2-7; possible D gene TRBD2, 5 bases. Germline-derived CDR1 and CDR2 are SGHNT and YENEEA. Deletions cut 5 bases from V and 6 bases from J, with 20 bases between. The CDR3 covers 15 residues. DNA for the CDR3: TGTGCCAGCAGCCCTAAAGGATGGGAGTCAAGCGAGCAGTACTTC. This translates into CASSPKGWESSEQYF. The complete variable domain, with remaining parts taken from reference TRBV11-3 and TRBJ2-7, reads EAGVVQSPRYKIIEKKQPVAFWCNPISGHNTLYWYLQNLGQGPELLIRYENEEAVDDSQLPKDRFSAERLKGVDSTLKIQPAELGDSAVYLCASSPKGWESSEQYFGPGTRLTVT.

The table lists this clone with a few counts. The chain recombines TRBV25-1 with TRBJ1-1; TRBD1 is a possible D gene (5 bases). Deletions cut 1 base from V and 0 bases from J, with 12 bases between. CDR1 and CDR2 (germline): MGHDK, SYGVNS. The CDR3 is 16 residues long. The CDR3 loop is CASSELAGGLNTEAFF. The CDR3 DNA sequence: TGTGCCAGCAGTGAATTGGCGGGGGGATTGAACACTGAAGCTTTCTTT.

CDR3 DNA: TGCGCCAGCAGTGCGGGAGATTACACAGATACGCAGTATTTT. Translated: CASSAGDYTDTQYF. V is TRBV5-1 and J is TRBJ2-3; the match to TRBD2 covers 7 bases. Germline V gives CDR1 SGHRS, CDR2 YFSETQ. The CDR3 is 14 amino acids. V trimming: 5 bases; J trimming: 2 bases; junction bases outside the gene matches: 5.

The rearrangement links TRBV27 to TRBJ1-2; D is possibly TRBD1 (6 bases). This CDR3 is built from 15 residues. The germline CDR1 and CDR2 sequences are MNHEY and SMNVEV (reference sequence). V was shortened by 3 bases and J by 2 bases, with 13 bases between the two germline ends. The CDR3 here is CASSFAQGMNYGYTF. CDR3 nucleotides: TGTGCCAGCAGTTTCGCTCAGGGGATGAACTATGGCTACACCTTC.

The chain has TRBV11-3 and TRBJ2-1; 10 nucleotides agree with TRBD2. J was trimmed by 6 bases and V by 6 bases; bases with no gene match: 2. Germline V gene data show CDR1 as SGHNT and CDR2 as YENEEA. The CDR3 sequence is 13 residues long. The CDR3 is CASSRTSGNEQFF. The CDR3, as DNA: TGTGCCAGCAGTAGGACTAGCGGCAATGAGCAGTTCTTC.